The 3 T cell receptor beta chains below all came from one sample that was sequenced in a study of blood T cells in healthy people across ages. Next came a second PCR, run for about 7 to 12 cycles, which used a sample-barcoded 5' primer along with a J-beta primer mix. TCRdb re-called the 5' RACE reads through MiXCR, storing one row per CDR3 protein. The sample gives about 780,000 distinct CDR3 sequences, roughly 24% of which show up once; 3% is in the top ten. This sample was also put to use in a study of T cells of mothers and their children.

Sequencing was performed on blood. The receptors were sampled from a boy aged 5-17 years in good health.

This clonotype has a handful of counts. The rearrangement joins TRBV25-1 to TRBJ1-6; D gene unclear. Germline V CDR1 and CDR2: MGHDK, SYGVNS. Trimming removed 3 bases from V and 10 bases from J, with 13 bases in between. The CDR3 is made up of 14 amino acids. The CDR3 spells CASSDHKTESPLHF. The CDR3 region has the DNA TGTGCCAGCAGTGATCACAAAACAGAATCACCCCTCCACTTT.

This clonotype has more than one count but fewer than ten. The V gene is TRBV6-2 or TRBV6-3, the J gene TRBJ2-3; the D is unclear. This CDR3 has 14 residues. Germline CDR1 reads MNHEY; CDR2 reads SVGEGT. Deletions cut 7 bases from V and 6 bases from J, with 17 bases between. The CDR3 sequence: CASNSPLPEDTQYF. As DNA, the CDR3 is TGTGCCAGCAATTCTCCTCTCCCCGAGGATACGCAGTATTTT.

The chain has TRBV7-9 and TRBJ1-1; 8 bases agree with TRBD1. This CDR3 is built from 19 residues. Germline lookup yields CDR1 SEHNR and CDR2 FQNEAQ (reference sequence). V trimming: 3 bases; J trimming: 1 base; junction bases outside the gene matches: 16. The CDR3: CASSFYNTGTGKKNTEAFF. The CDR3, as DNA: TGTGCCAGCAGCTTCTATAATACCGGGACAGGCAAGAAGAACACTGAAGCTTTCTTT.